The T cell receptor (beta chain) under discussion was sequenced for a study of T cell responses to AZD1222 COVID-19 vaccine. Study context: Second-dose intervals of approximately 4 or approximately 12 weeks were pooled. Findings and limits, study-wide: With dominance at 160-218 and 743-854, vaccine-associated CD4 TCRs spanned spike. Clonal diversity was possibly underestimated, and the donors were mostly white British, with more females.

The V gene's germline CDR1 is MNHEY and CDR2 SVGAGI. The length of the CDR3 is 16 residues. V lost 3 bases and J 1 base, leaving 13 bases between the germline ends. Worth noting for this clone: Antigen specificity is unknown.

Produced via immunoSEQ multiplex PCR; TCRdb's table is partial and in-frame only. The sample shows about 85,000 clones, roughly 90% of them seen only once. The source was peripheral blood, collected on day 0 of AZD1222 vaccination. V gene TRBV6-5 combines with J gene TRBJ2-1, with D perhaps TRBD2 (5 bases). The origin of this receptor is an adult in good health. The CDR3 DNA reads TGTGCCAGCAGTTATGCCGGGATGGGGTCCTACAATGAGCAGTTCTTC. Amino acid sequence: CASSYAGMGSYNEQFF.